The 25 T cell receptor beta chains listed next were all sequenced from one sample in a study of blood T cell repertoires in COVID-19. Generated by immunoSEQ multiplex PCR, the TCRdb table keeps only in-frame clones and is missing some. Of about 100,000 clones listed, more than 85% are singletons. Sample: peripheral blood. These receptors came from a man aged 50-60 years with active or convalescent COVID-19.

This clone was observed a few times. The chain's CDR3 is CACRGGLGNEQFF. The CDR3 DNA follows: TGTGCGTGCCGGGGGGGGCTGGGGAATGAGCAGTTCTTC. The chain combines TRBV28 with TRBJ2-1; 8 bases line up with TRBD2. Germline V gene lookup returns CDR1 MDHEN and CDR2 SYDVKM. The length of the CDR3 is 13 residues.

This clone is a singleton in its sample. The J gene is TRBJ1-2, the V gene TRBV20-1; 9 positions agree with TRBD1. Per the germline V gene, CDR1 is DFQATT and CDR2 is SNEGSKA (reference sequence). V lost 5 bases, J lost 8 bases, and 3 bases stayed unmatched. This CDR3 is 11 amino acids long. This CDR3 reads CSAWTGEGYTF. The CDR3 DNA reads as TGCAGTGCTTGGACAGGGGAGGGCTACACCTTC.

The chain couples TRBV25-1 to TRBJ1-5; D call uncertain. The CDR3 is 14 amino acids. Per the germline V gene, CDR1 is MGHDK and CDR2 is SYGVNS. V lost 1 base, J lost 0 bases, and 4 bases lay in between. DNA of the CDR3: TGTGCCAGCAGTGAATCCTATAGCAATCAGCCCCAGCATTTT. It yields the protein CASSESYSNQPQHF. Drawing the rest from reference TRBV25-1 and TRBJ1-5, the complete variable domain is EADIYQTPRYLVIGTGKKITLECSQTMGHDKMYWYQQDPGMELHLIHYSYGVNSTEKGDLSSESTVSRIRTEHFPLTLESARPSHTSQYLCASSESYSNQPQHFGDGTRLSIL.

The rearrangement links TRBV5-8 to TRBJ2-5; D may be TRBD1 (6 bases). This CDR3 has 13 amino acids. CDR1 is SGHTS, CDR2 YDEGEE, per germline. The germline V and J ends were trimmed by 2 bases and 5 bases, with 10 bases remaining between them. DNA of the CDR3: TGTGCCAGCAGCTTTGAAAGGGGGGAGACCCAGTACTTC. Its protein product is CASSFERGETQYF.

This rearrangement joins TRBV10-3 to TRBJ2-1; 12 nucleotides align to TRBD2. V lost 5 bases to trimming and J lost 6 bases; unmatched junction nucleotides: 5. The CDR3 spans 15 residues. Per germline, CDR1 ENHRY and CDR2 SYGVKD. The CDR3 nucleotides are TGTGCCATCAGTCCCTCTAGCGGGGGGGCCAATGAGCAGTTCTTC. Residues: CAISPSSGGANEQFF.

This clone appeared once. The V gene is TRBV28, the J gene TRBJ1-5, with TRBD1 matching over 8 bases. Germline-derived CDR1 and CDR2 are MDHEN and SYDVKM. The CDR3 runs to 14 residues. V lost 1 base, J lost 7 bases, and 3 bases stayed unmatched. In DNA, the CDR3 is TGTGCCAGCAGTTTATTGACAGGGGAACAGCCCCAGCATTTT. It yields the protein CASSLLTGEQPQHF.

The chain joins TRBV14 to TRBJ2-4; 8 bases align to TRBD1. Germline values: CDR1 SGHDN, CDR2 FVKESK. The CDR3 sequence is 14 residues long. V lost 2 bases to trimming and J lost 6 bases; unmatched junction nucleotides: 3. CDR3 amino acids: CASSQTGGLNIQYF. The CDR3 DNA is TGTGCCAGCAGCCAAACAGGGGGGCTAAACATTCAGTACTTC.

This chain links TRBV21-1 with TRBJ2-7; the table's D call of TRBD2 was not tested on the DNA. TRBV21-1 counts as a pseudogene. The CDR3 consists of 17 residues. The CDR3 DNA follows: TGTGCCAGCAGCAAACAGGCAAGCGGGGGTTCTAGGTACGAGCAGTACTTC. Encoded protein: CASSKQASGGSRYEQYF.

This clone was observed once. This sequence joins TRBV5-4 and TRBJ1-2; D is uncertain. V gave up 1 base and J gave up 1 base, with 11 bases separating them. Germline CDR1 is SGHNT and CDR2 is YYREEE (reference sequence). The CDR3 has 15 residues. This chain's CDR3 is CASSLKLQDNYGYTF. CDR3 nucleotides: TGTGCCAGCAGCTTGAAGCTGCAGGATAACTATGGCTACACCTTC.

This chain links TRBV6-1 with TRBJ1-1, with D unresolved. The V end was cut by 2 bases, the J end by 5 bases, with 6 bases between. The germline gives CDR1 MNHNS, CDR2 SASEGT. The CDR3 loop spans 12 amino acids. As DNA, the CDR3 is TGTGCCAGCAGTGAATCACTAACTGAAGCTTTCTTT. Protein product: CASSESLTEAFF.

This chain uses TRBV18 with TRBJ1-2; 9 bases fit TRBD1. The CDR3 has 16 residues. In germline, CDR1 is KGHSH, CDR2 LQKENI. Losses at the gene ends were 5 bases for V and 2 bases for J; bases not matched to a gene: 9. The CDR3 spells CASSVFKGQGNYGYTF. The DNA for the CDR3 is TGTGCCAGCTCAGTTTTCAAAGGACAGGGGAACTATGGCTACACCTTC.

V and J are TRBV28 and TRBJ1-1, with no clear D. CDR3 length: 16 amino acids. Looked up from germline, CDR1 is MDHEN and CDR2 is SYDVKM. V was pared by 1 base and J by 4 bases, with 16 bases between. DNA for the CDR3: TGTGCCAGCAGTTTATTGTCCCTACTCGAGGTCACTGAAGCTTTCTTT. This translates into CASSLLSLLEVTEAFF.

This clone showed up just a few times. The chain joins TRBV5-1 to TRBJ1-1; weak D call: TRBD1 (6 bases). CDR1 SGHRS and CDR2 YFSETQ come from the germline V gene. The germline V and J ends were trimmed by 4 bases and 3 bases, with 13 bases remaining between them. The CDR3 runs 14 residues. In DNA, the CDR3 is TGCGCCAGCAGCCTGGACAGCCAATACACTGAAGCTTTCTTT. This translates into CASSLDSQYTEAFF.

This clone occurred a few times. The genes are TRBV21-1 and TRBJ2-5; the listed D gene, TRBD1, was not tested against the DNA. TRBV21-1 is annotated as a pseudogene. The CDR3 contains 16 residues. Written as DNA, the CDR3 is TGTGCCAGCAGCACGTGGGACAGGGAGAACCAAGAGACCCAGTACTTC. This encodes CASSTWDRENQETQYF.

This chain joins TRBV6-1 and TRBJ2-7; tentatively, D is TRBD1 (7 bases). CDR3 length: 13 residues. Trimming removed 1 base from V and 7 bases from J, with 11 bases in between. The germline CDR1 and CDR2 sequences are MNHNS and SASEGT. The CDR3 reads CASSEEQGREQYV. CDR3 DNA: TGTGCCAGCAGTGAAGAACAGGGGAGGGAGCAGTACGTC.

This sequence joins TRBV5-4 and TRBJ2-7, with a weak D call TRBD1 (6 bases). This CDR3 region has 13 residues. Germline V gives CDR1 SGHNT, CDR2 YYREEE (reference sequence). Deletions cut 4 bases from V and 4 bases from J, with 12 bases between. In nucleotides, the CDR3 is TGTGCCAGCAGCGTGGACAGTGCTTACGAGCAGTACTTC. Its protein is CASSVDSAYEQYF.

The chain employs TRBV5-1 and TRBJ2-5; 9 nucleotides line up with TRBD1. Germline lookup yields CDR1 SGHRS and CDR2 YFSETQ. The CDR3 covers 17 residues. Trimming removed 0 bases from V and 5 bases from J; junction bases left unmatched: 11. The CDR3 DNA is TGCGCCAGCAGCTTGGGGGGACAGGGAAGTTTCAGCGAGACCCAGTACTTC. Amino acids: CASSLGGQGSFSETQYF.

This chain connects TRBV10-3 to TRBJ1-2; TRBD1 matches 9 bases. Germline V gene data show CDR1 as ENHRY and CDR2 as SYGVKD. J lost 8 bases, V lost 2 bases, and 12 bases had no gene match. The CDR3 totals 16 residues. The CDR3 nucleotides read TGTGCCATCAGTGAGGGCGGACAGGGGTTTTCTAACGGCTACACCTTC. Amino acid sequence: CAISEGGQGFSNGYTF.

The rearrangement joins TRBV7-8 to TRBJ2-5; TRBD2 agrees at 13 bases. This CDR3 comprises 18 residues. Trimming at V came to 2 bases and at J to 5 bases, leaving 11 bases not matched to a gene. Germline loops: CDR1 SGHVS, CDR2 FQNEAQ. DNA of the CDR3: TGTGCCAGCAGCTTAAGTAGCGGAACTAGCGGGGGGGCCGAGACCCAGTACTTC. Translation gives CASSLSSGTSGGAETQYF.

The chain links TRBV4-3 to TRBJ1-2; D perhaps matches TRBD1 (5 bases). The V and J ends lost 0 bases and 4 bases respectively, with 15 bases between them. Germline values: CDR1 LGHNA, CDR2 YSLEER. The CDR3 has 16 residues. The CDR3 loop is CASSQEGLDRGYGYTF. The CDR3 DNA reads as TGCGCCAGCAGCCAAGAGGGCCTTGATAGGGGCTATGGCTACACCTTC.

The chain joins TRBV5-1 to TRBJ2-2, with TRBD1 as a possible D gene (5 bases). This CDR3 has 13 residues. The germline CDR1 and CDR2 sequences are SGHRS and YFSETQ. V gave up 4 bases and J gave up 7 bases, with 11 bases separating them. Here the CDR3 DNA reads TGCGCCAGCAGCAGCGACAGTTTCGGGGAGCTGTTTTTT. Encoded protein: CASSSDSFGELFF.

The J gene is TRBJ2-3, the V gene TRBV21-1; TRBD1 is taken as the D call from the table, unchecked against the DNA. TRBV21-1 is flagged as a pseudogene. This CDR3 comprises 16 residues. CDR3 residues: CASSKGQGADTDTQYF. The CDR3 DNA follows: TGTGCCAGCAGCAAAGGACAGGGGGCCGACACAGATACGCAGTATTTT.

The rearrangement uses TRBV27 and TRBJ2-5, with 11 nucleotides matching TRBD2. V shed 1 base, J shed 4 bases, and the junction held 5 bases outside the gene matches. The CDR3 totals 16 residues. Germline CDR1 MNHEY, CDR2 SMNVEV (reference sequence). CDR3 loop: CASSLFLAGGRETQYF. Written as DNA, the CDR3 is TGTGCCAGCAGTTTATTCCTAGCGGGGGGCCGAGAGACCCAGTACTTC.

This chain connects TRBV10-1 to TRBJ1-1; TRBD1 matches at 7 bases. V trimming: 8 bases; J trimming: 10 bases; junction bases outside the gene matches: 4. CDR3 length equals 10 residues. The germline CDR1 and CDR2 sequences are WNHNN and SYGVQD (reference sequence). Here the CDR3 DNA reads TGCGCCAGCGATAACAGGGGAGCTTTCTTT. This translates into CASDNRGAFF.

V and J are TRBV25-1 and TRBJ1-1; tentatively, D is TRBD1 (6 bases). The CDR3 totals 17 residues. Germline V gene data show CDR1 as MGHDK and CDR2 as SYGVNS. The V end was cut by 6 bases, the J end by 0 bases, with 20 bases between. CDR3 loop: CASSLGVGGAMNTEAFF. The DNA of the CDR3 is TGTGCCAGCAGCCTCGGGGTGGGGGGGGCAATGAACACTGAAGCTTTCTTT.